A single T cell receptor (beta chain) is shown here with its context. This entry comes from a study of blood T cell repertoires in COVID-19. Study context: Samples came from the United States, Italy and Spain, spanning acute and convalescent COVID-19. PBMCs, B-cell-depleted T cells, or T cells provided the cDNA or gDNA that made up the material.

V was clipped by 10 bases and J by 1 base, with 9 bases between them. CDR1 ENHRY and CDR2 SYGVKD come from the germline V gene. This CDR3 contains 12 residues. Original handling: Estimates of nucleated cell counts were drawn from the amplification of reference gene primers. Generated by immunoSEQ multiplex PCR, the TCRdb table keeps only in-frame clones and is missing some. V, J and clone size are taken as reported in that table, and D and trimming were inferred from the DNA itself. In the table there are roughly 220,000 clones, roughly 84% of which are singletons. Sequenced input: peripheral blood. The rearrangement joins TRBV10-3 to TRBJ2-3; D possibly corresponds to TRBD2 (5 bases). This receptor was obtained from a woman aged 55-69 years who had recovered from COVID-19. This CDR3 is CATGMGTDTQYF. CDR3 bases: TGTGCCACGGGGATGGGCACAGATACGCAGTATTTT.